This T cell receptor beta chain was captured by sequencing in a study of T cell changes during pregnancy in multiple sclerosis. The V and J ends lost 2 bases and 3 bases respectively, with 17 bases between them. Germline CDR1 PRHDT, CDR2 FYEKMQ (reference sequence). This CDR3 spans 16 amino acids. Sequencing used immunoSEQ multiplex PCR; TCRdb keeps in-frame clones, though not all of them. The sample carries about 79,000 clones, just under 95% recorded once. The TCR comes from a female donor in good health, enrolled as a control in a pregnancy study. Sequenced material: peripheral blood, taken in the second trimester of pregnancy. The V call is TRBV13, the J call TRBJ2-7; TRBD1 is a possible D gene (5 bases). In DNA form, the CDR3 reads TGTGCCAGCAGCTTAAGGGCGCAGGGAAATTTCTACGAGCAGTACTTC. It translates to CASSLRAQGNFYEQYF. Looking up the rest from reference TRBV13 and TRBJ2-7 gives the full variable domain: AAGVIQSPRHLIKEKRETATLKCYPIPRHDTVYWYQQGPGQDPQFLISFYEKMQSDKGSIPDRFSAQQFSDYHSELNMSSLELGDSALYFCASSLRAQGNFYEQYFGPGTRLTVT.